This is a list of T cell receptor beta chains from one sample in a study of cytomegalovirus exposure and HLA in healthy donors. Here immunoSEQ multiplex PCR was the method, and the copy in TCRdb shows in-frame clones only, minus some. The sample includes tens of thousands of clones, over 60% of them seen just once. Specimen: PBMCs. The source of these receptors is a woman aged 45-59 years in good health and CMV-seropositive. Both conserved end residues are part of each CDR3.

j_call v_call cdr3_aa
TRBJ1-1 TRBV29-1 CSVDRGYTEAFF
TRBJ1-6 TRBV19 CASSGAYNSPLHF
TRBJ1-6 TRBV7-9 CASSLGGDNSPLHF
TRBJ2-7 TRBV6-5 CASSYSSGTGVHEQYF
TRBJ1-5 TRBV6-5 CASRTGESNQPQHF
TRBJ2-1 TRBV5-4 CASSLLASYNEQFF
TRBJ1-2 TRBV5-4 CASSPGTGGLDGYTF
TRBJ1-2 TRBV29-1 CSVGPDPKDNYGYTF
TRBJ1-5 TRBV19 CASSVRGDGQPQHF
TRBJ1-4 TRBV6-5 CASSYTTGGREKLFF
TRBJ1-1 TRBV6-4 CASSDAGVEAFF
TRBJ2-2 TRBV19 CASSPLTGELFF
TRBJ2-1 TRBV2 CASKAGGHNEQFF
TRBJ2-7 TRBV27 CASSPASGGSYEQYF
TRBJ1-2 TRBV27 CASSLNRGGHYGYTF
TRBJ2-7 TRBV7-8 CASSTQGPSSYEQYF
TRBJ1-5 TRBV6-5 CASSRTGDQPQHF
TRBJ1-1 TRBV10-2 CASSGQGVGSSFF
TRBJ1-1 TRBV9 CASSVEQGSPAFF
TRBJ1-1 TRBV5-4 CASSLRDTTEAFF
TRBJ2-2 TRBV5-1 CASRTGGFTGELFF
TRBJ2-3 TRBV28 CASSFPSLGGSTDTQYF
TRBJ2-6 TRBV20-1 CSVVRANVLTF
TRBJ1-1 TRBV11-2 CASSPRRETEAFF
TRBJ2-5 TRBV7-6 CASSLGGTTQGTQYF
TRBJ2-5 TRBV11-3 CASSLGTGKFETQYF
TRBJ1-1 TRBV7-3 CASILTRTSNTEAFF
TRBJ1-1 TRBV27 CASRRGGITEAFF
TRBJ2-1 TRBV5-1 CASSLVGDSYNEQFF
TRBJ1-6 TRBV2 CASSAEGLSPLHF
TRBJ2-7 TRBV18 CASSPGQSYEQYF
TRBJ2-7 TRBV7-9 CASSLGGTDYEQYF
TRBJ2-3 TRBV7-2 CASSVGLDLNTQYF
TRBJ2-7 TRBV6-5 CASSYGQFSYEQYF
TRBJ2-1 TRBV29-1 CSAGNRGYNEQFF
TRBJ2-1 TRBV11-2 CASSHTSGGRRSYNEQFF
TRBJ2-3 TRBV4-3 CASSQEVLRDTQYF
TRBJ2-1 TRBV2 CASSVVAGGTYNEQFF
TRBJ1-1 TRBV28 CASSLTMTGGFTEAFF
TRBJ2-3 TRBV7-9 CASSSELYTQYF
TRBJ2-5 TRBV5-6 CASRQNPASETQYF
TRBJ1-2 TRBV6-5 CASSRNRRDYGYTF
TRBJ1-1 TRBV5-1 CASSEQPGQSEAFF
TRBJ2-3 TRBV30 CAWSWGGGSDTQYF
TRBJ2-3 TRBV11-3 CASSLGTGDTQYF
TRBJ2-2 TRBV30 CAWSVNWGHLNTGELFF
TRBJ2-3 TRBV9 CASSSGLAASTDTQYF
TRBJ1-2 TRBV9 CASSEGGGYNYGYTF